This T cell receptor (beta chain) was identified in a study of cytomegalovirus exposure and HLA in healthy donors. Overall study findings and caveats: Cytomegalovirus association was listed for 150 to 200 TCR beta chains.

Researchers ran the PCR with 60 Vbeta and 13 Jbeta primers. Produced via immunoSEQ multiplex PCR; TCRdb's table is partial and in-frame only. This sample has about 130,000 clones, with around 73% found just once. Points on this clone: Its cognate antigen is unknown.

The CDR3 runs to 14 residues. Germline V lookup: CDR1 SGHTA, CDR2 FQGNSA. V was shortened by 5 bases and J by 5 bases, with 12 bases between the two germline ends. Sequenced material: PBMCs. The source of this sequence is a human donor in good health. The chain employs TRBV7-2 and TRBJ2-2; D gene unclear. The CDR3 DNA follows: TGTGCCAGCAGCCTATCGATGTTAACCGGGGAGCTGTTTTTT. This encodes CASSLSMLTGELFF. Variable domain in full (rest from reference TRBV7-2 and TRBJ2-2): GAGVSQSPSNKVTEKGKDVELRCDPISGHTALYWYRQSLGQGLEFLIYFQGNSAPDKSGLPSDRFSAERTGGSVSTLTIQRTQQEDSAVYLCASSLSMLTGELFFGEGSRLTVL.